What follows are 17 T cell receptor beta chains derived from one specimen sequenced in a study of tumor and adjacent non-tumor tissue in lung cancer. RNA was extracted from bulk tissue without any cell sorting. More than 3 cm separated this lung sample from the edge of the tumor. A modified ARM-PCR protocol with three rounds of nested PCR amplified TCRbeta. TCRdb re-analysed the multiplex PCR reads in MiXCR, keeping a single row per CDR3 protein. Among 40,000 to 45,000 distinct CDR3 sequences listed, roughly 60% were seen once. The sequenced sample was distant non-tumor lung tissue. The receptor source for this set is a man between 50 and 59 years old with non-small cell lung cancer.

Details on this clonotype: One junction end does not reproduce the germline sequence, and a read error may be involved. This chain joins TRBV6-6 and TRBJ1-6; D not resolved. Germline CDR1 is MNHNY and CDR2 is SVGAGI (reference sequence). The CDR3 sequence is 17 residues long. CDR3 loop: CASSYDETGPYNSALHF. The DNA for the CDR3 is TGTGCCAGCAGTTACGATGAGACGGGCCCCTATAATTCAGCCCTCCATTTT.

As for this clonotype: This sequence may be a read error, since a much larger clone differs from it by one base. V usage is TRBV5-4 and J usage is TRBJ1-4; 9 nucleotides match TRBD1. Looked up from germline, CDR1 is SGHNT and CDR2 is YYREEE (reference sequence). The CDR3 contains 15 residues. CDR3: CASNLADRGSEKLFF. The CDR3 coding sequence is TGTGCCAGCAACTTGGCGGACAGGGGTTCTGAAAAACTGTTTTTT.

As concerns this clonotype: Being one base from a much bigger clone, this may be a read error. This CDR3 is CASRYSTVTTEAFF. The CDR3 nucleotides read TGTGCCAGCAGATACAGCACTGTGACCACTGAAGCTTTCTTT. This sequence joins TRBV6-5 and TRBJ1-1; D unresolved. Germline V gives CDR1 MNHEY, CDR2 SVGAGI. There are 14 residues in the CDR3. The V end was cut by 6 bases, the J end by 4 bases, with 15 bases between.

This clonotype was detected many times. The chain has TRBV28 and TRBJ1-1; D ambiguous. The CDR3 sequence is 13 residues long. CDR1 is MDHEN, CDR2 SYDVKM, per germline. The V end lost 5 bases, the J end lost 2 bases, and 9 bases lay between the germline ends. The CDR3 coding sequence is TGTGCCAGCAGTATCAGACTTAACACTGAAGCTTTCTTT. Translated, it gives CASSIRLNTEAFF.

This clonotype was counted ten times or more. A read error may explain this, as a much larger clone is one base away. DNA for the CDR3: TGCAGCATTGTCCAACATACGCAGTATTTT. It translates to CSIVQHTQYF. This sequence joins TRBV29-1 and TRBJ2-3; no firm D call. In germline, CDR1 is SQVTM, CDR2 ANQGSEA. This CDR3 contains 10 residues. Between the trimmed V and J ends, which lost 8 bases and 7 bases, there was a span of 10 bases.

This rearrangement joins TRBV14 to TRBJ2-1; D may be TRBD2 (6 bases). V was cut by 2 bases and J by 4 bases, with 15 bases left in between. The CDR3 has 16 amino acids. In germline, CDR1 is SGHDN, CDR2 FVKESK. CDR3 in DNA: TGTGCCAGCAGCCAATCCAGGGACGGGGGATACAATGAGCAGTTCTTC. The encoded protein is CASSQSRDGGYNEQFF.

This chain uses TRBV11-2 with TRBJ2-7; D might be TRBD1 (6 bases). From germline, CDR1 is SGHAT and CDR2 FQNNGV. The V end lost 8 bases, the J end lost 3 bases, and 17 bases lay between the germline ends. This CDR3 is 14 amino acids long. The CDR3 spells CASATQGADYEQYF. The CDR3 DNA follows: TGTGCCAGCGCAACACAGGGTGCCGACTACGAGCAGTACTTC. The variable domain in full, completed from reference TRBV11-2 and TRBJ2-7, reads EAGVAQSPRYKIIEKRQSVAFWCNPISGHATLYWYQQILGQGPKLLIQFQNNGVVDDSQLPKDRFSAERLKGVDSTLKIQPAKLEDSAVYLCASATQGADYEQYFGPGTRLTVT.

Ten or more counts support this clonotype. The gene calls are TRBV5-1 and TRBJ1-1; unclear D gene. Germline assignment: CDR1 SGHRS and CDR2 YFSETQ. Trimming pared 4 bases from V and 5 bases from J, leaving 15 bases between. The CDR3 length is 14 residues. CDR3 DNA: TGCGCCAGCAGCCCTACCGACGGAAGGACTGAAGCTTTCTTT. Protein product: CASSPTDGRTEAFF.

Of note for this clonotype: At one end the junction does not follow the germline gene, possibly because of a read error. The chain carries TRBV6-2 or TRBV6-3 and TRBJ1-5, with TRBD1 matching 9 bases. The germline V gene has CDR1 MNHEY and CDR2 SVGEGT. This CDR3 comprises 15 residues. The CDR3 spells CTSIGTGRANQPQHF. CDR3 nucleotide sequence: TGTACCAGCATCGGGACAGGGAGGGCAAATCAGCCCCAGCATTTT.

A word on this clonotype: At one end, the junction sequence differs from germline, possibly due to a read error. The J gene is TRBJ2-6, the V gene TRBV6-1; a weak D match, TRBD1 (5 bases). This CDR3 region has 15 residues. Germline V gives CDR1 MNHNS, CDR2 SASEGT. CDR3 residues: CAGSPNSSGANVLTF. The CDR3 coding sequence is TGTGCCGGCAGCCCAAACAGCTCTGGGGCCAATGTCCTGACTTTC.

On this clonotype: The germline gene is not matched at one end of the junction; a read error may be the cause. This chain links TRBV7-9 with TRBJ2-1, with 14 nucleotides matching TRBD2. CDR3 length: 18 residues. The germline CDR1 and CDR2 sequences are SEHNR and FQNEAQ (reference sequence). This CDR3 is CASSSSGTSGSANNEQFF. The CDR3 bases are TGCGCCAGCAGCTCATCCGGGACTAGCGGGAGCGCGAACAATGAGCAGTTCTTC.

This clonotype was picked up one time. The gene calls are TRBV30 and TRBJ2-1; D gene uncertain. With 3 bases removed from V and 13 bases from J, the gap between germline ends came to 16 bases. CDR1 is GTSNPN, CDR2 SVGIG, per germline (reference sequence). The CDR3 covers 12 residues. The CDR3: CAWSPQLERQFF. The CDR3 region has the DNA TGTGCCTGGAGCCCTCAGCTGGAGAGACAGTTCTTC. The complete variable domain, with remaining parts taken from reference TRBV30 and TRBJ2-1, reads SQTIHQWPATLVQPVGSPLSLECTVEGTSNPNLYWYRQAAGRGLQLLFYSVGIGQISSEVPQNLSASRPQDRQFILSSKKLLLSDSGFYLCAWSPQLERQFFGPGTRLTVL.

Points on this clonotype: The junction differs from germline at one of its ends, possibly a read error. The rearrangement links TRBV29-1 to TRBJ2-2, with 7 positions matching TRBD2. CDR1 SQVTM and CDR2 ANQGSEA come from the germline V gene. CDR3 length: 15 residues. The CDR3 sequence is CSVDCGGGNTGEMLF. Here the CDR3 DNA reads TGCAGCGTTGATTGTGGGGGAGGGAACACCGGGGAGATGTTGTTT.

In this sample, this clonotype turned up many times. V and J are TRBV2 and TRBJ2-6; TRBD1 matches at 8 bases. The CDR3 runs to 17 residues. With V trimmed by 5 bases and J by 1 base, 7 bases remained unmatched. Germline lookup yields CDR1 SNHLY and CDR2 FYNNEI. The CDR3 is CASSSQGAASGANVLTF. The CDR3 coding sequence is TGTGCCAGCAGTTCCCAGGGGGCGGCTTCTGGGGCCAACGTCCTGACTTTC.

Ten or more counts support this clonotype. The V call is TRBV28, the J call TRBJ2-7, with D perhaps assigned TRBD1 or TRBD2 (5 bases each). Germline V gives CDR1 MDHEN, CDR2 SYDVKM. The CDR3 sequence is 15 residues long. V lost 6 bases, J lost 3 bases, and 18 bases lay in between. The CDR3 DNA reads as TGTGCCAGCAGCCGCGCCGGGACGCTCGTCTACGAGCAGTACTTC. Encoded protein: CASSRAGTLVYEQYF.

The V call is TRBV28, the J call TRBJ2-3; 7 positions agree with TRBD2. The germline gives CDR1 MDHEN, CDR2 SYDVKM. V dropped 6 bases and J dropped 6; count of bases not matched to a gene: 6. The CDR3 is made up of 13 amino acids. CDR3 in amino acids: CASSQGGLDTQYF. For the CDR3, the DNA is TGTGCCAGCAGCCAGGGAGGGCTGGATACGCAGTATTTT.

Comment on this clonotype: One end of the junction is discordant with germline, which a read error may explain. V gene TRBV6-5 combines with J gene TRBJ2-6; D perhaps matches TRBD2 (8 bases). This CDR3 spans 17 amino acids. Germline V gives CDR1 MNHEY, CDR2 SVGAGI. Written as DNA, the CDR3 is TGTGCGAGCAGTTACATCGACAGGGCGCGGGGGGCCAACGCCCTGAATTTC. This sequence encodes CASSYIDRARGANALNF.